The clone carrying this T cell receptor (beta chain) was seen ten or more times. The data originate from a study of T cells in Graves' hyperthyroidism and ophthalmopathy. Amplified TCR beta CDR3 regions derived from RNA transcripts. The primer set for the first-round RT-PCR of the TCR CDR3 was HTBI. One entry per CDR3 protein results from TCRdb running MiXCR on the multiplex PCR reads. The sample lists about 290,000 distinct CDR3 sequences; 10% to 15% were seen once. Used for diagnoses were clinical symptoms, serum thyroxine and TRAb, thyroid ultrasound and orbital computed tomography. The CDR3 contains 14 residues. From germline, CDR1 is SEHNR and CDR2 FQNEAQ (reference sequence). V was clipped by 1 base and J by 4 bases, with 10 bases between them.

This rearrangement joins TRBV7-9 to TRBJ1-1; D not certain. The sequencing sample was made of blood. The receptor's source is a young woman with Graves' hyperthyroidism that later progressed to Graves' ophthalmopathy. The DNA of the CDR3 is TGTGCCAGCAGCTTAGACCTGGAGGGCACTGAAGCTTTCTTT. Protein sequence: CASSLDLEGTEAFF.